This T cell receptor beta chain was recorded in a study of cytomegalovirus exposure and HLA in healthy donors. Study context: Early on, a data release was issued that held approximately 78 million unique TCRs from HLA-typed donors.

Of note for this clone: Its antigen is currently unknown.

Nominally healthy donors provided the samples, though records likely missed some immune exposures. PCR employed 60 Vbeta and 13 Jbeta primers. Here immunoSEQ multiplex PCR was the method, and the copy in TCRdb shows in-frame clones only, minus some. The table records 200,000 to 250,000 clones, about 80% of them present only once. The CDR3 sequence is 14 residues long. V was trimmed by 2 bases and J by 7 bases, leaving 14 bases between them. From germline, CDR1 is SGHAT and CDR2 FQNNGV. Study-level points and caveats: In a later analysis, donors in an Asian-associated ancestry cluster reportedly had fewer N-insertions in productive TCRs than the cohort mean. Among TCR beta chains of equal frequency, HLA-associated ones were more clonally expanded in a later analysis.

This TCR was recovered from a middle-aged woman in good health and CMV-seronegative. The rearrangement uses TRBV11-2 and TRBJ1-1; D is unresolved. The sample comprised PBMCs. DNA for the CDR3: TGTGCCAGCAGCTTACTCGGGGTTGGAGGTGAAGCTTTCTTT. It is translated as CASSLLGVGGEAFF.